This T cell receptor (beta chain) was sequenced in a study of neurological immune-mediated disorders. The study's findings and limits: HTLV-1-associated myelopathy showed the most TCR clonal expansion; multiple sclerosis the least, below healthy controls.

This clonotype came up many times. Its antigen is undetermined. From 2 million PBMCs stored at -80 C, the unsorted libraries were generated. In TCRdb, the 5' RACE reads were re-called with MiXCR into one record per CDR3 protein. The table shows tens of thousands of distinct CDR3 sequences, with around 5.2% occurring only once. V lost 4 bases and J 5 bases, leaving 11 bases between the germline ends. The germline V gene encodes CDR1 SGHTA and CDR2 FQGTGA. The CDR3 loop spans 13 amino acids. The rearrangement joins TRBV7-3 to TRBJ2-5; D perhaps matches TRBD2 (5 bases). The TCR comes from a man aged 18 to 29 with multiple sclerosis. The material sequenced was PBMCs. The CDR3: CASSSGSLETQYF. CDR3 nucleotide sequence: TGTGCCAGCAGCTCGGGGTCGTTGGAGACCCAGTACTTC.